Below are 4 T cell receptor beta chains sequenced from a single sample in a study of human T cells and chemical hapten exposure. TCRdb re-called the RACE reads through MiXCR, storing one row per CDR3 protein. Among about 87,000 distinct CDR3 sequences listed, roughly 9.1% were seen once. As for time point: pre-sensitization, week 0. Treatment specified: therapeutic diphenylcyclopropenone sensitization with weekly scalp DPC. The sample was whole blood, taken in connection with sensitization to the hapten diphenylcyclopropenone (DPC). All receptors come from a woman aged 40 to 55 with alopecia areata. Some clones in this sample may be carry-over from other donors' samples.

This clonotype was seen many times. V usage is TRBV7-2 and J usage is TRBJ1-6; no firm D call. This CDR3 is 16 amino acids long. The V end lost 5 bases, the J end lost 3 bases, and 14 bases lay between the germline ends. Germline values: CDR1 SGHTA, CDR2 FQGNSA. The DNA for the CDR3 is TGTGCCAGCAGCCCTTCCCGAGGGAGCTATAATTCACCCCTCCACTTT. Its translation: CASSPSRGSYNSPLHF.

Judged by abundance, this clonotype is large. The chain joins TRBV12-3 or TRBV12-4 to TRBJ1-4; D uncertain. The germline V and J ends were trimmed by 6 bases and 3 bases, with 14 bases remaining between them. CDR3 length: 15 residues. The CDR3 DNA is TGTGCCAGCAGCTCTGGAAACTTGGCTAATGAAAAACTGTTTTTT. Amino acid sequence: CASSSGNLANEKLFF.

The V and J genes are TRBV20-1 and TRBJ1-6, with D tentatively TRBD1 (5 bases). CDR1 and CDR2 from the germline V gene are DFQATT and SNEGSKA (reference sequence). V gave up 1 base and J gave up 7 bases, with 8 bases separating them. The length of the CDR3 is 13 residues. This chain's CDR3 is CSARVSGNSPLHF. The CDR3 nucleotides read TGCAGTGCTAGAGTGTCAGGGAATTCACCCCTCCACTTT.

This clonotype appeared many times. The CDR3 DNA reads TGTGCCAGCAGCTTAGCGGGAACGGCCGGGGAGCTGTTTTTT. It codes for CASSLAGTAGELFF. The V call is TRBV11-3, the J call TRBJ2-2, with D possibly TRBD2 on 5 matching bases. This CDR3 comprises 14 residues. V was clipped by 1 base and J by 6 bases, with 9 bases between them. The germline CDR1 and CDR2 sequences are SGHNT and YENEEA.